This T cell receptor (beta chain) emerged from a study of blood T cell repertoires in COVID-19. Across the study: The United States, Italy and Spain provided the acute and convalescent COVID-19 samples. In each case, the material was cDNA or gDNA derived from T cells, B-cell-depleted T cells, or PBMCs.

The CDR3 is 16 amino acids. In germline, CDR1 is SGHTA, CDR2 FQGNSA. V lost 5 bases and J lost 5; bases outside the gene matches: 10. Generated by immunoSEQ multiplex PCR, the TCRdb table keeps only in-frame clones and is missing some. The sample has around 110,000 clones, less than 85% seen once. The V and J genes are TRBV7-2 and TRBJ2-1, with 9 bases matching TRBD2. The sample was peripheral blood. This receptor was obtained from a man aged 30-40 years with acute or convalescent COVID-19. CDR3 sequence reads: CASSTRGGRVNNEQFF. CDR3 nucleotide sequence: TGTGCCAGCAGCACTAGAGGCGGGAGGGTAAACAATGAGCAGTTCTTC.